A single TCR beta chain is shown here with its context. The V gene lost 4 bases and the J gene lost 3 bases, with 10 bases spanning the gap. This CDR3 contains 14 residues. CDR1 is MGHRA and CDR2 is YSYEKL in the germline V gene. This entry comes from a study of blood T cell repertoires in COVID-19. The protocol was immunoSEQ multiplex PCR, while the TCRdb copy is restricted to in-frame clones and leaves out a portion. The sample lists 200,000 to 300,000 clones; 86% were seen once. The rearrangement uses TRBV4-1 and TRBJ1-5, with D tentatively TRBD1 (6 bases). The source is an elderly man with acute or convalescent COVID-19. Sequenced sample: peripheral blood. The CDR3 loop reads CASSLTGNNQPQHF. Written as DNA, the CDR3 is TGCGCCAGCAGCCTTACAGGGAACAATCAGCCCCAGCATTTT.